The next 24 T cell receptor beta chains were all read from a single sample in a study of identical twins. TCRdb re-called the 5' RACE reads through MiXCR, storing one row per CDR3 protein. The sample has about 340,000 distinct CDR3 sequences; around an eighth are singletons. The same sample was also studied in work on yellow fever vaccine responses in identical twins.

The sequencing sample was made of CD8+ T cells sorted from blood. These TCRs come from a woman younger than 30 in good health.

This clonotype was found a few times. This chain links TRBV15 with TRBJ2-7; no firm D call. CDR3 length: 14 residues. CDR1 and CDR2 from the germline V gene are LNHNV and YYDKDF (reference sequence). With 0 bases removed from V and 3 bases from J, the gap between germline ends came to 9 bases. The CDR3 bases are TGTGCCACCAGCAGAGATCGGTCTTACTACGAGCAGTACGTC. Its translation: CATSRDRSYYEQYV.

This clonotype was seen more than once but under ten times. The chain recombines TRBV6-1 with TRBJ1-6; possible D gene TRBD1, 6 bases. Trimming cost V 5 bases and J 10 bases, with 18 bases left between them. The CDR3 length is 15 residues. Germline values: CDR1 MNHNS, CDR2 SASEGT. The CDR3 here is CASSTQTGAYSPLHF. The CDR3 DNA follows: TGTGCCAGCAGTACACAGACAGGAGCTTACTCACCCCTCCACTTT.

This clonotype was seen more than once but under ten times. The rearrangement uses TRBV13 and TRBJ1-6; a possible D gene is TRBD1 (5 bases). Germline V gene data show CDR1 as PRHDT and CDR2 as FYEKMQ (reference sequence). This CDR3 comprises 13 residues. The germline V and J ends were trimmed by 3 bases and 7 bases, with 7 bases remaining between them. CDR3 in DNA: TGTGCCAGCAGCTTCCAGGGAAATTCACCCCTCCACTTT. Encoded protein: CASSFQGNSPLHF.

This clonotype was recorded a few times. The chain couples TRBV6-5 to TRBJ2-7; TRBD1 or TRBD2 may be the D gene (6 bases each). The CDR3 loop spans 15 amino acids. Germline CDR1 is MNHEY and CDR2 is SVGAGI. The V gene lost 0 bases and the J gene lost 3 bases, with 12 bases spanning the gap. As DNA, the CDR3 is TGTGCCAGCAGTTACTCAGGGGGGACTCTCTACGAGCAGTACGTC. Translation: CASSYSGGTLYEQYV.

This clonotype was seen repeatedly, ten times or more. The CDR3 reads CASSEDSTGGQPQHF. CDR3 coding DNA: TGTGCCAGCAGTGAGGACTCAACTGGGGGTCAGCCCCAGCATTTT. The J gene is TRBJ1-5, the V gene TRBV6-4; D may be TRBD1 (5 bases). The CDR3 covers 15 residues. V dropped 3 bases and J dropped 6 bases, with 15 bases sitting between them. Germline V gives CDR1 MRHNA, CDR2 SNTAGT.

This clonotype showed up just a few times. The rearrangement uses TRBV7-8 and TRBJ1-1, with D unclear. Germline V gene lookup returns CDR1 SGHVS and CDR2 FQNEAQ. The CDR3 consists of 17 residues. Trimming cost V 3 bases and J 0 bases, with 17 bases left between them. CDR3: CASSFRPADLLNTEAFF. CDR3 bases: TGTGCCAGCAGCTTTCGCCCCGCGGACCTATTGAACACTGAAGCTTTCTTT.

CDR3 sequence reads: CASRADRGRRDTQYF. CDR3 nucleotides: TGTGCCAGCAGGGCGGACAGGGGGCGGAGAGATACGCAGTATTTT. The V and J genes are TRBV2 and TRBJ2-3, with 11 bases lining up with TRBD1. The germline V gene has CDR1 SNHLY and CDR2 FYNNEI. The CDR3 has 15 residues. V trimming: 6 bases; J trimming: 5 bases; junction bases outside the gene matches: 7.

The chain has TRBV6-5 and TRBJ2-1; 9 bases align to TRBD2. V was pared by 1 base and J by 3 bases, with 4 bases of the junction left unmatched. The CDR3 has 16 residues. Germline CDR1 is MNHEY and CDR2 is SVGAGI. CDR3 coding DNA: TGTGCCAGCAGTTACTACTTAGCGGGAGACTACAATGAGCAGTTCTTC. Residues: CASSYYLAGDYNEQFF.

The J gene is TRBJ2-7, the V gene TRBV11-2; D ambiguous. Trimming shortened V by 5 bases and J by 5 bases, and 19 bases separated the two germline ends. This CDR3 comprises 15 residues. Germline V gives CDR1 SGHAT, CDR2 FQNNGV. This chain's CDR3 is CASSPERWGLNEQYF. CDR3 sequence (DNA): TGTGCCAGCAGCCCAGAACGGTGGGGTTTGAACGAGCAGTACTTC.

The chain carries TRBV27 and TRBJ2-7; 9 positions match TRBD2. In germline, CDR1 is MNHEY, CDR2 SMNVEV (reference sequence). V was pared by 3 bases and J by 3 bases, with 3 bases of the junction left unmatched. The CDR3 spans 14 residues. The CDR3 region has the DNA TGTGCCAGCAGTTTGGCGACTAGCGGCTACGAGCAGTACTTC. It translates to CASSLATSGYEQYF.

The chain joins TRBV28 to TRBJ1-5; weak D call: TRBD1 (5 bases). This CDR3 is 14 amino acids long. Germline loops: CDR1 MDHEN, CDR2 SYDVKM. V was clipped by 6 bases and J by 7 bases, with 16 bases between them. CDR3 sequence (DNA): TGTGCCAGCAGACCCGGGACTGGCCTCCAGCCCCAGCATTTT. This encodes CASRPGTGLQPQHF. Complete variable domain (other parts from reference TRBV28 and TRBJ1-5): DVKVTQSSRYLVKRTGEKVFLECVQDMDHENMFWYRQDPGLGLRLIYFSYDVKMKEKGDIPEGYSVSREKKERFSLILESASTNQTSMYLCASRPGTGLQPQHFGDGTRLSIL.

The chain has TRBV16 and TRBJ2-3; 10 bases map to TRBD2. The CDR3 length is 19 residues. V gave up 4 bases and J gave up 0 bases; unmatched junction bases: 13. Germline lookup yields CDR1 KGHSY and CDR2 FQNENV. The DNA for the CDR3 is TGTGCCAGCAGCCGAACCCCGACTTGGACTAGCGGTAGCACAGATACGCAGTATTTT. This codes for CASSRTPTWTSGSTDTQYF.

CDR3 sequence (DNA): TGTGCCAGCAGTGGCCGCTCCGGGGGAGTATACAATGAGCAGTTCTTC. Protein product: CASSGRSGGVYNEQFF. The V gene is TRBV12-3 or TRBV12-4, the J gene TRBJ2-1; the D gene is possibly TRBD2 (6 bases). This CDR3 contains 16 residues. The V gene lost 5 bases and the J gene lost 4 bases, with 18 bases spanning the gap.

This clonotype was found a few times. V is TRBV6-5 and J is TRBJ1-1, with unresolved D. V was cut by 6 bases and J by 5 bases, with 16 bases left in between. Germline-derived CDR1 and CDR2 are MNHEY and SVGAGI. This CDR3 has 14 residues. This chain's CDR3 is CASSYDGSVTEAFF. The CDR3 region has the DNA TGTGCCAGCAGCTACGACGGGTCGGTTACTGAAGCTTTCTTT.

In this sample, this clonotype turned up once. DNA for the CDR3: TGCGCCAGCAGCCAAGAAGCGGTCGACCAATTACGTGGGGAGCAGTACTTC. This encodes CASSQEAVDQLRGEQYF. The chain employs TRBV4-1 and TRBJ2-7; the D gene is possibly TRBD2 (5 bases). From germline, CDR1 is MGHRA and CDR2 YSYEKL. CDR3 size: 17 residues. V shed 0 bases and J shed 7 bases, with 22 bases lying between them.

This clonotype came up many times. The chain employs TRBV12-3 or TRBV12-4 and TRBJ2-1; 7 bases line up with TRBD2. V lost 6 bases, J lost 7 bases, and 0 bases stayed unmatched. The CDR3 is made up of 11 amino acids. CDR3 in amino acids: CASRGGNEQFF. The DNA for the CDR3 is TGTGCCAGCAGGGGGGGGAATGAGCAGTTCTTC.

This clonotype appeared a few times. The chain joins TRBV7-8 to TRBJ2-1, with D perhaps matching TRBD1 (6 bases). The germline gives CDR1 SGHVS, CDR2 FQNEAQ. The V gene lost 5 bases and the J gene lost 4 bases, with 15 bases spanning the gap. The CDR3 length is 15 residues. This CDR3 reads CASSMSGQFYNEQFF. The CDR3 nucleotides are TGTGCCAGCAGCATGAGTGGACAGTTTTACAATGAGCAGTTCTTC.

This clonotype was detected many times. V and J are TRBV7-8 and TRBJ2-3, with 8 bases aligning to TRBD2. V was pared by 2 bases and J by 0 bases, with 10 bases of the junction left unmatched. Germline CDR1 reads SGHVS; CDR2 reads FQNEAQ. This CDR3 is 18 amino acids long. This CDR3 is CASSLLASGPSSTDTQYF. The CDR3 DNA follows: TGTGCCAGCAGCTTACTGGCTAGCGGGCCTTCTAGCACAGATACGCAGTATTTT. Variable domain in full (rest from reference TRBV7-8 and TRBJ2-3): GAGVSQSPRYKVAKRGQDVALRCDPISGHVSLFWYQQALGQGPEFLTYFQNEAQLDKSGLPSDRFFAERPEGSVSTLKIQRTQQEDSAVYLCASSLLASGPSSTDTQYFGPGTRLTVL.

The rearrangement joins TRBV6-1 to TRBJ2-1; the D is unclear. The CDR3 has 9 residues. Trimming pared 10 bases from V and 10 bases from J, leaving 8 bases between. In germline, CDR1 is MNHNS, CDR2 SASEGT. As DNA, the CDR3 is TGTGCCAACATAATGGAGCAGTTCTTC. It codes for CANIMEQFF.

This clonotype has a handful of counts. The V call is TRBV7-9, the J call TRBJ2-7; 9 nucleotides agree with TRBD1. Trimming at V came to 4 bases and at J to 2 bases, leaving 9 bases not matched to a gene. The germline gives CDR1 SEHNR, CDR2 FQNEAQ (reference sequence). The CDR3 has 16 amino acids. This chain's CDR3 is CASSSGQGKNPYEQYF. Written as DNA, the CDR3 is TGTGCCAGCAGCTCAGGACAGGGGAAAAATCCCTACGAGCAGTACTTC.

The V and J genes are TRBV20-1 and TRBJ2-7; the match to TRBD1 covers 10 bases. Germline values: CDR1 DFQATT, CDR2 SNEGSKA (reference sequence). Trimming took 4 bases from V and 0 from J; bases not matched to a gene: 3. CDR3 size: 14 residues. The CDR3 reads CSAKTGGASYEQYF. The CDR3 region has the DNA TGCAGTGCTAAGACAGGGGGCGCCTCCTACGAGCAGTACTTC.

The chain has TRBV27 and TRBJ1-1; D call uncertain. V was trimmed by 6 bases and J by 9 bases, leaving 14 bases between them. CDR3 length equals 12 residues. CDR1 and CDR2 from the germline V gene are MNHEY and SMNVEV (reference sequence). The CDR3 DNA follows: TGTGCCAGCAGGAGGGAGTTAGGTAAAGCTTTCTTT. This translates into CASRRELGKAFF.

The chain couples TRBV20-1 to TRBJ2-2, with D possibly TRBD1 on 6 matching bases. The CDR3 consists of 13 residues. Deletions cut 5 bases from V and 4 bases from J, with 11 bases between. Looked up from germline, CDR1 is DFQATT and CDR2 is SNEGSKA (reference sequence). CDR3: CSALGAGTGELFF. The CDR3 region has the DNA TGCAGTGCTCTGGGGGCGGGCACCGGGGAGCTGTTTTTT.

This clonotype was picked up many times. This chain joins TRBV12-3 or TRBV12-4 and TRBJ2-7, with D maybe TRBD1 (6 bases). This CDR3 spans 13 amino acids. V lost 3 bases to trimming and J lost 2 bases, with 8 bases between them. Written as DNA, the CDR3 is TGTGCCAGCAGTTTCGCAGGGGCCTACGAGCAGTACTTC. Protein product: CASSFAGAYEQYF.